This TCR beta chain comes out of a study of T cells after yellow fever vaccination. The CDR3 has 14 amino acids. Trimming stripped 6 bases from V and 5 bases from J, with 16 bases between. Germline lookup yields CDR1 DFQATT and CDR2 SNEGSKA (reference sequence). This clonotype was picked up many times. TCRdb itself ran the 5' RACE reads through MiXCR, one entry per CDR3 protein. Of over 130,000 distinct CDR3 sequences listed, about 8% were seen once; the top ten hold less than 0.95%. The chain couples TRBV20-1 to TRBJ2-2; D possibly corresponds to TRBD2 (6 bases). The clonotype comes from a man aged 25-45 years who received the YFV17D yellow fever vaccine. Source: CD4+ T cells sorted from PBMCs, taken 5 days after the yellow fever booster vaccination. DNA for the CDR3: TGCAGTGCCGCCCGTAGCGGACCAACCGGGGAGCTGTTTTTT. Translation gives CSAARSGPTGELFF.